The clone carrying this T cell receptor (beta chain) was seen only a few times. The sample is drawn from a study of molecular identifiers for immune sequencing clone quantification. TCRdb recomputed calls from the PCR reads with MiXCR, one row per CDR3 protein. Of around 470,000 distinct CDR3 sequences in the sample, 25% were seen once. Germline values: CDR1 MNHNY, CDR2 SVGAGI (reference sequence). Trimming removed 5 bases from V and 6 bases from J; junction bases left unmatched: 6. This CDR3 region has 14 residues. The genes are TRBV6-6 and TRBJ2-2, with 7 bases lining up with TRBD1. This sequence originates from a human donor in good health. Some libraries in this study had Jurkat cell RNA spiked in. Input material: naive CD8+ T cells from blood, with Jurkat cell RNA spiked in. Noted subset: FACS-sorted CD8+CD4-CCR7+CD45RA+ naive T cells. The CDR3 spells CASSDNRGPGELFF. CDR3 in DNA: TGTGCCAGCAGTGATAACAGGGGTCCCGGGGAGCTGTTTTTT.